This is a list of T cell receptor beta chains from one sample in a study of blood T cell repertoires in COVID-19. Measured with immunoSEQ multiplex PCR; TCRdb has only the in-frame clones, and not every one. The profile shows approximately 110,000 clones, about three quarters of them singletons. The source material was peripheral blood. The origin of the receptors is a human donor with acute or convalescent COVID-19. The donor label of this sample is uncertain. Each CDR3 is given with its conserved first and last residue. A D gene is named only where the DNA matches it firmly. Clone size, where shown, is once, few, many, or a class for clones that have expanded.

v_gene: TRBV24-1; abundance: few; d_gene: -; j_gene: TRBJ2-2; CDR3nt: TGTGCCACCAGTGATTTCAGGGACACCGGGGAGCTGTTTTTT; CDR3aa: CATSDFRDTGELFF
v_gene: TRBV4-1; abundance: -; d_gene: TRBD2; j_gene: TRBJ2-5; CDR3nt: TGCGCCAGCAGCCAAGCCCCGGTAGTGGCGGGGGGCGGCCAAGAGACCCAGTACTTC; CDR3aa: CASSQAPVVAGGGQETQYF
v_gene: TRBV7-9; abundance: once; d_gene: -; j_gene: TRBJ2-7; CDR3nt: TGTGCCAGCAGCTTAAACGCGGGACGGAGCTACGAGCAGTACTTC; CDR3aa: CASSLNAGRSYEQYF
v_gene: TRBV5-1; abundance: -; d_gene: TRBD1; j_gene: TRBJ1-1; CDR3nt: TGCGCCAGCAGCGGGATGGGACAGGGGAACACTGAAGCTTTCTTT; CDR3aa: CASSGMGQGNTEAFF
v_gene: TRBV6-6; abundance: -; d_gene: -; j_gene: TRBJ1-6; CDR3nt: TGTGCCAGCAGCCACGAGTATAATTCACCCCTCCACTTT; CDR3aa: CASSHEYNSPLHF
v_gene: TRBV18; abundance: -; d_gene: -; j_gene: TRBJ2-2; CDR3nt: TGTGCCAGCTCACCACGCGCGTCTACTTTACCTTCCGGGGAGCTGTTTTTT; CDR3aa: CASSPRASTLPSGELFF
v_gene: TRBV5-1; abundance: -; d_gene: -; j_gene: TRBJ1-2; CDR3nt: TGCGCCAGCAGCTTTAAACCTCAGGAACACTATGGCTACACCTTC; CDR3aa: CASSFKPQEHYGYTF
v_gene: TRBV3-1/TRBV3-2; abundance: -; d_gene: TRBD1; j_gene: TRBJ2-5; CDR3nt: TGTGCCAGCAGCCCAGGACAGGGCCAGGGAGAAGAGACCCAGTACTTC; CDR3aa: CASSPGQGQGEETQYF
v_gene: TRBV18; abundance: -; d_gene: TRBD1; j_gene: TRBJ2-5; CDR3nt: TGTGCCAGCTCACCACGACGACAGGGTGGCCAAGAGACCCAGTACTTC; CDR3aa: CASSPRRQGGQETQYF
v_gene: TRBV11-2; abundance: few; d_gene: -; j_gene: TRBJ2-2; CDR3nt: TGTGCCAGCAGCTTAGGCAGGGCCTCGAACACCGGGGAGCTGTTTTTT; CDR3aa: CASSLGRASNTGELFF
v_gene: TRBV2; abundance: few; d_gene: TRBD1; j_gene: TRBJ2-3; CDR3nt: TGTGCCAGCGTCCGGGACAGGGGATCCACAGATACGCAGTATTTT; CDR3aa: CASVRDRGSTDTQYF
v_gene: TRBV21-1; abundance: few; d_gene: -; j_gene: TRBJ2-7; CDR3nt: TGTGCCAGCAGCAAAGAGGGACTAGTCGTCGAGCAGTACTTC; CDR3aa: CASSKEGLVVEQYF
v_gene: TRBV5-4; abundance: -; d_gene: -; j_gene: TRBJ2-3; CDR3nt: TGTGCCAGCAGCTTGAAAGCCCTTGGACTTAGCACAGATACGCAGTATTTT; CDR3aa: CASSLKALGLSTDTQYF
v_gene: TRBV12-5; abundance: once; d_gene: -; j_gene: TRBJ2-1; CDR3nt: TGTGCTAGTGTTCCGGGTAGGACATCCTACAATGAGCAGTTCTTC; CDR3aa: CASVPGRTSYNEQFF
v_gene: TRBV5-1; abundance: -; d_gene: -; j_gene: TRBJ1-2; CDR3nt: TGCGCCAGCAGCCCGACGGCGGGAAACTATGGCTACACCTTC; CDR3aa: CASSPTAGNYGYTF
v_gene: TRBV19; abundance: -; d_gene: -; j_gene: TRBJ2-4; CDR3nt: TGTGCCAGTAGTACTAAGGTTAGCCAACTCGCCAAAAACATTCAGTACTTC; CDR3aa: CASSTKVSQLAKNIQYF
v_gene: TRBV27; abundance: -; d_gene: -; j_gene: TRBJ2-1; CDR3nt: TGTGCCAGCAGTTTACGGGGGGCGGGAAATGAGCAGTTCTTC; CDR3aa: CASSLRGAGNEQFF
v_gene: TRBV29-1; abundance: -; d_gene: -; j_gene: TRBJ1-4; CDR3nt: TGCAGCGTTGAGTACCCGGGCCAGGGTAGGGAAAAACTGTTTTTT; CDR3aa: CSVEYPGQGREKLFF
v_gene: TRBV30; abundance: -; d_gene: -; j_gene: TRBJ1-1; CDR3nt: TGTGCCTGGAGTGTAAAGGGAGGAGACAGCGAAGCTTTCTTT; CDR3aa: CAWSVKGGDSEAFF
v_gene: TRBV18; abundance: -; d_gene: TRBD1; j_gene: TRBJ2-6; CDR3nt: TGTGCCAGCTCACCCCGACAGGGGGCCGGTGGGGCCAACGTCCTGACTTTC; CDR3aa: CASSPRQGAGGANVLTF
v_gene: TRBV5-1; abundance: -; d_gene: TRBD2; j_gene: TRBJ2-2; CDR3nt: TGCGCCAGCAGCTTGGGACTAGCAGGCACCGGGGAGCTGTTTTTT; CDR3aa: CASSLGLAGTGELFF
v_gene: TRBV6-5; abundance: -; d_gene: -; j_gene: TRBJ2-3; CDR3nt: TGTGCCAGCACTAAGGCGGGGGCGGGCACAGATACGCAGTATTTT; CDR3aa: CASTKAGAGTDTQYF
v_gene: TRBV6-1; abundance: -; d_gene: -; j_gene: TRBJ2-1; CDR3nt: TGTGCCAGCAGTGTATTGGGGCGTCAGCTCGGGAGTCCCTACAATGAGCAGTTCTTC; CDR3aa: CASSVLGRQLGSPYNEQFF
v_gene: TRBV5-1; abundance: -; d_gene: -; j_gene: TRBJ1-5; CDR3nt: TGCGCCCCCGCGGGAGCACAGTCACGGCAGCCCCAGCATTTT; CDR3aa: CAPAGAQSRQPQHF
v_gene: TRBV12-3/TRBV12-4; abundance: -; d_gene: -; j_gene: TRBJ1-1; CDR3nt: TGTGCCAGTAGCCTTGATGCGAACACTGAAGCTTTCTTT; CDR3aa: CASSLDANTEAFF
v_gene: TRBV3-1/TRBV3-2; abundance: -; d_gene: -; j_gene: TRBJ2-7; CDR3nt: TGTGCCAGCAGCCCCCCGGATGGCAGGGGCCCACGCGAGCAGTACTTC; CDR3aa: CASSPPDGRGPREQYF
v_gene: TRBV21-1; abundance: -; d_gene: -; j_gene: TRBJ1-2; CDR3nt: TGTGCCAGCAGCAAAGAAGCGGGCACTAACTATGGCTACACCTTC; CDR3aa: CASSKEAGTNYGYTF
v_gene: TRBV2; abundance: -; d_gene: -; j_gene: TRBJ1-2; CDR3nt: TGTGCCAGCAGTCTCAGGGGCGGCTATGGCTACACCTTC; CDR3aa: CASSLRGGYGYTF
v_gene: TRBV11-2; abundance: -; d_gene: -; j_gene: TRBJ2-2; CDR3nt: TGTGCCAGCAGCAAAGCGGTGGGCGGGGAGCTGTTTTTT; CDR3aa: CASSKAVGGELFF
v_gene: TRBV28; abundance: -; d_gene: TRBD2; j_gene: TRBJ2-6; CDR3nt: TGTGCCAGCAGTACCCCGAGCGGGGGGAATGGGGCCAACGTCCTGACTTTC; CDR3aa: CASSTPSGGNGANVLTF
v_gene: TRBV6-1; abundance: many; d_gene: TRBD1; j_gene: TRBJ2-5; CDR3nt: TGTGCCAGCAGGGAAGGGACAGAAGAGACCCAGTACTTC; CDR3aa: CASREGTEETQYF
v_gene: TRBV6-2/TRBV6-3; abundance: -; d_gene: TRBD1; j_gene: TRBJ2-4; CDR3nt: TGTGCCAGCAGTTACTCGGGCCGAGCCACAGGGGAGCTAGCCAAAAACATTCAGTACTTC; CDR3aa: CASSYSGRATGELAKNIQYF
v_gene: TRBV5-1; abundance: -; d_gene: TRBD2; j_gene: TRBJ2-5; CDR3nt: TGCGCCAGCAGCTTAAGCGGGGGACTTCAAGAGACCCAGTACTTC; CDR3aa: CASSLSGGLQETQYF
v_gene: TRBV12-3/TRBV12-4; abundance: -; d_gene: -; j_gene: TRBJ2-7; CDR3nt: TGTGCCAGCAGTTTACGGGGCGAGCAGTACTTC; CDR3aa: CASSLRGEQYF
v_gene: TRBV9; abundance: -; d_gene: TRBD2; j_gene: TRBJ2-3; CDR3nt: TGTGCCAGCAGCGTAGGAGGTAGCGGGGGGCGGACAGATACGCAGTATTTT; CDR3aa: CASSVGGSGGRTDTQYF
v_gene: TRBV5-1; abundance: -; d_gene: -; j_gene: TRBJ2-1; CDR3nt: TGCGCCAGCAGCGGGGGGGACACCGCCTACAATGAGCAGTTCTTC; CDR3aa: CASSGGDTAYNEQFF
v_gene: TRBV3-1/TRBV3-2; abundance: -; d_gene: -; j_gene: TRBJ2-5; CDR3nt: TGTGCCAGCAGCCATAGGGGGTTGGCGGAGACCCAGTACTTC; CDR3aa: CASSHRGLAETQYF
v_gene: TRBV5-1; abundance: -; d_gene: TRBD1; j_gene: TRBJ1-1; CDR3nt: TGCGCCAGCAGCTTGGAAGGGACAGGGCTAACTTTCTTT; CDR3aa: CASSLEGTGLTFF
v_gene: TRBV3-1/TRBV3-2; abundance: few; d_gene: -; j_gene: TRBJ1-3; CDR3nt: TGTGCCAGCAGCCCCCGCGTGAGTTCTGGAAACACCATATATTTT; CDR3aa: CASSPRVSSGNTIYF
v_gene: TRBV6-2/TRBV6-3; abundance: -; d_gene: -; j_gene: TRBJ1-5; CDR3nt: TGTGCCAGCAGTTTCGCGGGACCCAATAGCAATCAGCCCCAGCATTTT; CDR3aa: CASSFAGPNSNQPQHF
v_gene: TRBV19; abundance: -; d_gene: -; j_gene: TRBJ2-7; CDR3nt: TGTGCCAGTAGTAGGGGACAACCCTACGAGCAGTACTTC; CDR3aa: CASSRGQPYEQYF
v_gene: TRBV9; abundance: -; d_gene: -; j_gene: TRBJ1-2; CDR3nt: TGTGCCAGCAGCGTTACCGGGACACCTGCCTTTAGTGGCTACACCTTC; CDR3aa: CASSVTGTPAFSGYTF
v_gene: TRBV7-2; abundance: -; d_gene: -; j_gene: TRBJ1-1; CDR3nt: TGTGCCAGCAGCCGACAGGCCCTCACTGAAGCTTTCTTT; CDR3aa: CASSRQALTEAFF
v_gene: TRBV2; abundance: -; d_gene: TRBD1; j_gene: TRBJ2-3; CDR3nt: TGTGCCAGCAGTGAAAGGCTAGACAGGGGGAACTTAAGAGATACGCAGTATTTT; CDR3aa: CASSERLDRGNLRDTQYF
v_gene: TRBV28; abundance: -; d_gene: -; j_gene: TRBJ1-6; CDR3nt: TGTGCCAGCGGGTCCGCCGGCAGGAATTCACCCCTCCACTTT; CDR3aa: CASGSAGRNSPLHF
v_gene: TRBV20-1; abundance: -; d_gene: -; j_gene: TRBJ2-5; CDR3nt: TGCAGTGCTAGGCGGGAGACCCAGTACTTC; CDR3aa: CSARRETQYF
v_gene: TRBV19; abundance: few; d_gene: TRBD2; j_gene: TRBJ2-1; CDR3nt: TGTGCCAGTAGTATTCTAGCGGGGGGGCCCCTCAATGAGCAGTTCTTC; CDR3aa: CASSILAGGPLNEQFF
v_gene: TRBV4-2; abundance: -; d_gene: TRBD1; j_gene: TRBJ1-6; CDR3nt: TGTGCCAGCAGCCAGACCGGGACAGGGGGCAATAATTCACCCCTCCACTTT; CDR3aa: CASSQTGTGGNNSPLHF
v_gene: TRBV7-8; abundance: -; d_gene: -; j_gene: TRBJ1-5; CDR3nt: TGTGCCAGCAGCCCCGGAGGGTATCAGCCCCAGCATTTT; CDR3aa: CASSPGGYQPQHF
v_gene: TRBV30; abundance: -; d_gene: TRBD1; j_gene: TRBJ1-5; CDR3nt: TGTGCCTGGGACAGGGCTGGTCAGCCCCAGCATTTT; CDR3aa: CAWDRAGQPQHF
v_gene: TRBV24-1; abundance: -; d_gene: -; j_gene: TRBJ2-1; CDR3nt: TGTGCCACCAGTGATTCACGGACAGCGACTTACAATGAGCAGTTCTTC; CDR3aa: CATSDSRTATYNEQFF
v_gene: TRBV19; abundance: -; d_gene: -; j_gene: TRBJ1-2; CDR3nt: TGTGCCAGTGGTGTTCGAGCGGGGGGCAACTATGGCTACACCTTC; CDR3aa: CASGVRAGGNYGYTF
v_gene: TRBV6-1; abundance: -; d_gene: TRBD2; j_gene: TRBJ2-3; CDR3nt: TGTGCCAGCAGTTTCGGAGCGGGGACAGATACGCAGTATTTT; CDR3aa: CASSFGAGTDTQYF
v_gene: TRBV11-2; abundance: -; d_gene: TRBD2; j_gene: TRBJ2-3; CDR3nt: TGTGCCAGCAGCTTAACCCACCGAATAGCGGGGGATCACACAGATACGCAGTATTTT; CDR3aa: CASSLTHRIAGDHTDTQYF
v_gene: TRBV6-1; abundance: -; d_gene: TRBD1; j_gene: TRBJ1-1; CDR3nt: TGTGCCAGCAGTTCGACAGGGTTCACTGAAGCTTTCTTT; CDR3aa: CASSSTGFTEAFF